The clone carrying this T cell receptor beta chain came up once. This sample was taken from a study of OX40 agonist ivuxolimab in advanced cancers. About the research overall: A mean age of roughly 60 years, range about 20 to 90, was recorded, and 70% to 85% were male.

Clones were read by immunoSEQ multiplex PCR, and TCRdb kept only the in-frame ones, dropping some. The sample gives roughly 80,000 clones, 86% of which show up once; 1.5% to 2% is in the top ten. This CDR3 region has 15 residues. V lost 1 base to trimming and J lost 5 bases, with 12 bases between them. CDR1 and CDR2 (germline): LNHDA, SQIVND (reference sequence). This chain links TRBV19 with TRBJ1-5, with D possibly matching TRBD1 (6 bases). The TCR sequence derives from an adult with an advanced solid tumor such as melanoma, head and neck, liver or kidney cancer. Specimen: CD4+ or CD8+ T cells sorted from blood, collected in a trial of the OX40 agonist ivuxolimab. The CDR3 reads CASSIVRGADQPQHF. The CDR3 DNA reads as TGTGCCAGTAGTATAGTAAGGGGGGCGGATCAGCCCCAGCATTTT.